Listed here are 7 T cell receptor beta chains from one sample, sequenced in a study of blood T cell repertoires in COVID-19 (dated by TCRdb to about 2020). Library creation used the immunoSEQ multiplex PCR assay. This is the immuneACCESS table as TCRdb keeps it, with only in-frame sequences that have V and J called. A part of the clones is gone; compared with another copy, unresolved V genes explain less than half, and the rest is unexplained. The sample has more than 200,000 clones on record, roughly 90% of them singletons. 0.7% of the sample belongs to the ten largest clones. The sequenced material came from peripheral blood. The receptors were sampled from a human donor in a cohort sampled during active COVID-19.

V and J are TRBV6-5 and TRBJ2-7; TRBD2 agrees at 7 bases. Germline V gene sequence: CDR1 MNHEY, CDR2 SVGAGI. J was trimmed by 2 bases and V by 2 bases; bases with no gene match: 6. This CDR3 comprises 15 residues. The CDR3 sequence: CASSYRGGSPYEQYF. DNA of the CDR3: TGTGCCAGCAGTTACCGGGGCGGGAGCCCCTACGAGCAGTACTTC.

The V gene is TRBV9, the J gene TRBJ2-3; no firm D call. Germline lookup yields CDR1 SGDLS and CDR2 YYNGEE. CDR3 length: 15 residues. V was trimmed by 0 bases and J by 1 base, leaving 9 bases between them. This CDR3 reads CASSVVALGTDTQYF. In DNA form, the CDR3 reads TGTGCCAGCAGCGTAGTCGCTCTAGGCACAGATACGCAGTATTTT.

The chain uses TRBV21-1 and TRBJ2-7; the table names TRBD2, a call not compared with the DNA. TRBV21-1 is a known pseudogene. This CDR3 has 16 amino acids. In DNA form, the CDR3 reads TGTGCCAGCAGCTCCTCAAGGGGGGGGGCGCGTACCGAGCAGTACTTC. Its translation is CASSSSRGGARTEQYF.

This rearrangement joins TRBV15 to TRBJ2-7; D ambiguous. Germline CDR1 LNHNV, CDR2 YYDKDF (reference sequence). CDR3 length: 16 amino acids. Trimming stripped 2 bases from V and 2 bases from J, with 16 bases between. Here the CDR3 DNA reads TGTGCCACCAGCAGATATCCGACTCACGCAACCTACGAGCAGTACTTC. As protein: CATSRYPTHATYEQYF.

This chain links TRBV9 with TRBJ1-1; tentatively, D is TRBD1 (5 bases). With 4 bases removed from V and 5 bases from J, the gap between germline ends came to 12 bases. Germline V gene data show CDR1 as SGDLS and CDR2 as YYNGEE. This CDR3 is built from 13 residues. DNA for the CDR3: TGTGCCAGCAGCCCTCAGGGATGGACTGAAGCTTTCTTT. It codes for CASSPQGWTEAFF.

The chain is built from TRBV7-9 and TRBJ2-7; TRBD1 agrees at 11 bases. This CDR3 is 14 amino acids long. Trimming took 4 bases from V and 3 from J; bases not matched to a gene: 2. Germline assignment: CDR1 SEHNR and CDR2 FQNEAQ (reference sequence). The CDR3 reads CASSSGTGGYEQYF. The DNA for the CDR3 is TGTGCCAGCAGCTCCGGGACAGGGGGCTACGAGCAGTACTTC.

There are a few counts of this clone. This chain uses TRBV19 with TRBJ1-5; possibly TRBD1 for D (6 bases). CDR3 length: 15 residues. Germline-derived CDR1 and CDR2 are LNHDA and SQIVND (reference sequence). The V and J ends lost 10 bases and 2 bases respectively, with 18 bases between them. This chain's CDR3 is CATATGAHGNQPQHF. CDR3 in DNA: TGTGCCACCGCGACAGGAGCCCATGGCAATCAGCCCCAGCATTTT.